The source of this T cell receptor beta chain is a study of T-cell memory formation after mild COVID-19. Study information: Largely, the TCR clusters proved donor specific. Points from the study as a whole: Nothing confirmed that second-wave clones peaking on day 37 were specific for SARS-CoV-2. Contracting CD4+ clones were located mainly in CM and EM, and CD8+ clones in EMRA. Certain responding clones were present in pre-infection memory, suggesting participation of cross-reactive memory.

One entry per CDR3 protein, called by TCRdb with MiXCR from the 5' RACE reads. The table includes hundreds of thousands of distinct CDR3 sequences, roughly 21% detected once. The V and J ends lost 2 bases and 1 base, in that order; junction bases with no gene match: 5. The CDR3 extends over 16 amino acids. The sample holds a few counts of this clonotype. The antigen is not known. This chain connects TRBV12-3 or TRBV12-4 to TRBJ2-5, with 9 bases lining up with TRBD2. The origin of this receptor is an adult woman who had mild COVID-19 (a few samples of this study predate the infection). Cell type and time point are not known. The sequenced material came from PBMCs or a T cell subset sorted from them (not recorded which). CDR3 residues: CASSLWASGAQETQYF. The CDR3 DNA is TGTGCCAGCAGTTTATGGGCTAGCGGGGCCCAAGAGACCCAGTACTTC.